This T cell receptor beta chain stems from a study of Graves' ophthalmopathy and Graves' hyperthyroidism. Regarding the study as a whole: The 13-signature model separated ophthalmopathy from stable hyperthyroidism at approximately 89% sensitivity and around 81% specificity.

This clonotype was seen many times. Antigen: not known. CDR3 length: 18 residues. V shed 3 bases and J shed 2 bases, with 21 bases lying between them. Per germline, CDR1 MGHDK and CDR2 SYGVNS. The PBMCs had their origin in around 9.1 ml of fresh peripheral blood. Transcripts of RNA were the source for amplifying TCR beta CDR3 regions. HTBI primers served in a first-round RT-PCR, which a second-round multiplex PCR followed. In TCRdb, the multiplex PCR reads were re-called with MiXCR into one record per CDR3 protein. The sample consists of hundreds of thousands of distinct CDR3 sequences, 21% of them appearing once.

Sample: peripheral blood. The clonotype comes from a woman under 30 with stable Graves' hyperthyroidism. This chain uses TRBV25-1 with TRBJ2-3, with D possibly matching TRBD2 (7 bases). The CDR3 spells CASSDTNGGLADTDTQYF. DNA for the CDR3: TGTGCCAGCAGTGATACCAACGGGGGGCTAGCGGACACAGATACGCAGTATTTT.